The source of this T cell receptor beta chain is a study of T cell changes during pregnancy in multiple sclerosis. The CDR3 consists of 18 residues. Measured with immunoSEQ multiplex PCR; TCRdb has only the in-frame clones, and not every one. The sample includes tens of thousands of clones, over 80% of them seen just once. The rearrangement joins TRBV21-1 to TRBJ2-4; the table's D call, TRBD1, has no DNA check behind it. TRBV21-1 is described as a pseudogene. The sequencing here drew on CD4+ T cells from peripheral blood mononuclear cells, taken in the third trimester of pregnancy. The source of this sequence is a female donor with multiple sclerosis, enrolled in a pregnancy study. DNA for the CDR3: TGTGCCAGCAAACAGGGGCCTCCCCGCCACAGCATCAAAAACATTCAGTACTTC. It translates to CASKQGPPRHSIKNIQYF.